Given below is one T cell receptor (beta chain) in context. This clonotype was observed at least ten times. Which antigen it targets is not known. Base quality data are lacking; no much larger clone is found one base away. The V end gives up 4 bases and the J end 6 bases, leaving 7 bases in the junction not matched to a gene. The germline V gene yields MGHRA for CDR1 and YSYEKL for CDR2. From the cysteine up to the phenylalanine, the CDR3 has a length of 16 residues. This entry keeps only the CDR3 DNA: 48 bases, framed from base 1. The sample's time point label is to be understood as: patch test 3, about 24 weeks after DPC sensitization. In the paper's terms, the treatment or condition label means: therapeutic diphenylcyclopropenone sensitization with weekly scalp DPC. Blood at each patch-test visit was drawn before the patch test was applied. Patients were eligible if aged 18 to 70, diagnosed with alopecia and judged suitable for DPC therapy, and pregnant patients were excluded. Total RNA was isolated from unfractionated whole blood collected in Tempus Blood RNA tubes.

The sample originates from a study of human T cells and chemical hapten exposure listed by TCRdb under 2021. About the investigation overall: For sensitization, 2% DPC in acetone was applied to an approximately 2 cm by approximately 2 cm area of upper inner arm skin. The libraries were sequenced as a pool, and the TCR yield per sample differed mostly because of small variations in library volumes within the pool. Throughout the study period of about 22 weeks, patients also received therapeutic DPC doses to the scalp every week. Alopecia areata with under or over 50% scalp involvement, alopecia totalis and alopecia universalis were represented in the patient cohort, which was mostly female. Some 29 alopecia patients provided blood for TCR sequencing at one to four time points (pre-sensitization, 2, 6 and 24 weeks). Patch testing was performed on the upper back with Finn chambers containing 0.01% DPC, and the patch tests were scored after 6 days according to International Contact Dermatitis Research Group standards. Blood samples were taken from patients before sensitization (week 0) and then at 2, 6 and about 24 weeks after DPC sensitization. In alopecia patients, the study followed how the peripheral blood TCR repertoire changed in vivo over primary and secondary sensitization to diphenylcyclopropenone (DPC), a hapten.

What the research found in general, with its limitations: DPC sensitization did not change how many TCRs were above 1 in 1000 frequency, and no evidence was found of alterations in global repertoire structure. Significantly more large CDR3 similarity clusters were formed by expanded TCRs than by pre-sensitization or healthy control sets, consistent with antigen-driven responses. Because all patients had alopecia, a presumed autoimmune disease, the immune response of the patients might differ from that of healthy individuals. Patch test score correlated positively with the number of PT1 expanded TCRs, reaching significance at thresholds 8, 16 and 32 but not at 4. Repeated subsampling changed both the strength of the expansion versus patch-test correlation and the threshold at which that correlation became significant.

The method behind the library was RACE. Sequencing took place on a NextSeq 500. Library preparation attached unique molecular identifiers to individual cDNA molecules for quantitative, reproducible TCR counting. Each blood RNA sample was used to sequence both TCR alpha and TCR beta chains. Per the authors' processing: Samples had a median of around 92,000 TCRs, with a range from roughly 20,000 to 700,000. V, J and CDR3 annotation of the TCR reads was carried out using the Decombinator software suite. Every sample was subsampled to the same number of TCRs (28,000) for the PS versus PT1 abundance plots. Expanded TCRs were defined as absent before sensitization and observed at least eight times at the 2-week time point. TCRdb ran its own pipeline on the public reads, namely fastp trimming at Q25 and MiXCR clone calling, and kept in-frame beta chains. CDR3 protein sequences are deduplicated, and each keeps its most common genes and DNA. The V and J calls and clone size come from TCRdb's table, not from the authors' own analysis. In this sample the table shows 150,000 to 200,000 distinct CDR3 sequences, around 25% of which occur a single time. Approximately 2.5% of the sample is taken by the ten largest.

The chain joins TRBV4-1 to TRBJ2-2, with 11 junctional bases fitting TRBD2. This clonotype originated in a woman aged 40-49 years with alopecia areata. Some clones in this sample may be carry-over from other donors' samples. Specimen: whole blood, collected in connection with sensitization to the hapten diphenylcyclopropenone (DPC). The CDR3 protein sequence reads: CASSLTSGGLSGELFF. The DNA is TGCGCCAGCAGCCTTACTAGCGGGGGCTTGTCCGGGGAGCTGTTTTTT.